The 8 T cell receptor beta chains given below trace back to one sample, sequenced in a study of CXCR3-negative and CXCR3-positive naive CD8 T cells. UMI-labeled TRB cDNA libraries were prepared by 5' RACE. TCRdb derives one entry per CDR3 protein from the 5' RACE reads, leaving out DNA. The sample features 45,000 to 70,000 distinct CDR3 sequences, with 20% to 25% in its top ten. Specimen: memory CD8+ T cells from blood. The source of these receptors is a human donor in good health. Some clones in this sample may be carry-over from other donors' samples.

The chain employs TRBV7-2 and TRBJ2-7; TCRdb's D gene call, TRBD1, goes unchecked for lack of DNA. CDR3 length: 14 amino acids. The germline V gene has CDR1 SGHTA and CDR2 FQGNSA. CDR3 protein: CASSYLGAVYEQYF.

J is TRBJ1-2 and V is TRBV4-3. This CDR3 has 15 residues. CDR1 is LGHNA, CDR2 YSLEER, per germline. The CDR3: CASSQDPQPVYGYTF.

This chain joins TRBV21-1 and TRBJ2-1; no DNA is available, so the TRBD1 call from TCRdb remains unchecked. TRBV21-1 is designated a pseudogene. The CDR3 totals 20 residues. The CDR3 loop reads CASSKGCCRDRDRPYNEQFF.

The chain is built from TRBV29-1 and TRBJ2-7; TCRdb indicates TRBD1, and absent DNA this call remains unverified. CDR1 is SQVTM, CDR2 ANQGSEA, per germline. The CDR3 extends over 15 amino acids. The CDR3 region is CSVLITPDGSEQQYF.

The chain is built from TRBV7-2 and TRBJ2-4. The CDR3 sequence is 15 residues long. The germline gives CDR1 SGHTA, CDR2 FQGNSA. The CDR3 protein is CASSLVLLAKNIQYF. The entire variable domain, with the rest obtained from reference TRBV7-2 and TRBJ2-4, is as follows: GAGVSQSPSNKVTEKGKDVELRCDPISGHTALYWYRQSLGQGLEFLIYFQGNSAPDKSGLPSDRFSAERTGGSVSTLTIQRTQQEDSAVYLCASSLVLLAKNIQYFGAGTRLSVL.

The chain has TRBV28 and TRBJ1-1. Germline V CDR1 and CDR2: MDHEN, SYDVKM. This CDR3 has 11 amino acids. CDR3 protein: CASSFIAEAFF.

The chain combines TRBV11-2 with TRBJ2-3; TCRdb lists TRBD2, though no DNA is available to test this call. The CDR3 runs 16 residues. Germline V gene sequence: CDR1 SGHAT, CDR2 FQNNGV. The CDR3 spells CASSLDFAGSTDTQYF.

This sequence joins TRBV6-4 and TRBJ2-2; without DNA, the TCRdb call of TRBD2 cannot be checked. Per germline, CDR1 MRHNA and CDR2 SNTAGT. The CDR3 covers 14 residues. The CDR3 loop is CASSAAGDTGELFF.